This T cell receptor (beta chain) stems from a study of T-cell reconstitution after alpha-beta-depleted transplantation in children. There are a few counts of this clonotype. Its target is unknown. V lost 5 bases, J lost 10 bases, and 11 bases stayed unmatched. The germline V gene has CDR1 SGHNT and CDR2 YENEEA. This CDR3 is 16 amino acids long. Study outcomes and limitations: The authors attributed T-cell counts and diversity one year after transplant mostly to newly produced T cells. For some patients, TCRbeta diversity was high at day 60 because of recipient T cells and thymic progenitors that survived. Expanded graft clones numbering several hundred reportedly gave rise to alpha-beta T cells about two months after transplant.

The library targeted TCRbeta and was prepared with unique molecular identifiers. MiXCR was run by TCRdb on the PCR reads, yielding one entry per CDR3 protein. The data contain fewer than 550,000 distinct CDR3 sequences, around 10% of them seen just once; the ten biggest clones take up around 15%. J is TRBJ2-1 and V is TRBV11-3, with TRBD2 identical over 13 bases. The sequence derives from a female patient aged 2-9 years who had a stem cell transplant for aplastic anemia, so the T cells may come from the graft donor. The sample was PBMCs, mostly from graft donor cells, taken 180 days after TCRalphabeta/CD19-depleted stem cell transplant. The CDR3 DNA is TGTGCCAGCAGCCAATCTTTCACTAGCGGGAGGGGAGAGCAGTTCTTC. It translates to CASSQSFTSGRGEQFF.